Described below is a single T cell receptor beta chain sequence and its context. The sample belongs to a study of OX40 agonist ivuxolimab in advanced cancers. Some clones are missing from TCRdb's copy, which holds only in-frame ones; the method was immunoSEQ multiplex PCR. The sample carries tens of thousands of clones, less than 85% recorded once. This CDR3 region has 15 residues. Germline trimming cut 4 bases from V and 5 bases from J; bases unmatched to any gene: 6. CDR1 SGHVS and CDR2 FQNEAQ come from the germline V gene. The sample in question was CD4+ or CD8+ T cells sorted from blood, obtained in a trial of the OX40 agonist ivuxolimab. The chain combines TRBV7-8 with TRBJ2-1; the match to TRBD1 covers 9 bases. The source is an adult with an advanced solid tumor such as melanoma, head and neck, liver or kidney cancer. CDR3 amino acids: CASSSGTGINNEQFF. The CDR3 DNA follows: TGTGCCAGCAGCTCCGGGACAGGGATAAACAATGAGCAGTTCTTC.